This TCR beta chain emerged from a study of T cell responses to AZD1222 COVID-19 vaccine. Study-level points and caveats: Clonal diversity may have been underestimated, and the donors were mostly white British, with more females than males. Repertoires were collected only later (after the peak T cell response had occurred).

CDR3 length: 15 amino acids. CDR1 is SGHTA and CDR2 is FQGTGA in the germline V gene. The germline V and J ends were trimmed by 0 bases and 1 base, with 6 bases remaining between them. This table comes from immunoSEQ multiplex PCR, and its TCRdb copy is limited to in-frame clones, with some not included. The repertoire holds about 180,000 clones, with 85% to 90% as singletons. Turning to this clone: The antigen remains unidentified.

Sequences were derived from peripheral blood, sampled on day 0 of AZD1222 vaccination. The V call is TRBV7-3, the J call TRBJ2-2, with D tentatively TRBD2 (5 bases). The source is an adult in good health. Here the CDR3 reads CASSLTRENTGELFF. In nucleotides, the CDR3 is TGTGCCAGCAGCTTAACGAGGGAGAACACCGGGGAGCTGTTTTTT.